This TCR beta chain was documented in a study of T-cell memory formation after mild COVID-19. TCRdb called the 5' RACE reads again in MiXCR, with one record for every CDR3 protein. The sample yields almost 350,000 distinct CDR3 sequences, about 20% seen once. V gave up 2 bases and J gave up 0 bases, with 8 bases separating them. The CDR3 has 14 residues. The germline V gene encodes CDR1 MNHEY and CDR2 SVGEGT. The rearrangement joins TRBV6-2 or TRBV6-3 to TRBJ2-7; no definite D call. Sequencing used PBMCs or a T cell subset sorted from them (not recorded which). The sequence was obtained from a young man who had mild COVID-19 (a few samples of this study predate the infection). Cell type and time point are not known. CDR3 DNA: TGTGCCAGCAGTTACGGGCGGCTCTCCTACGAGCAGTACTTC. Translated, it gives CASSYGRLSYEQYF.